This T cell receptor beta chain is from a study of T cell changes during pregnancy in multiple sclerosis. The germline V gene has CDR1 PRHDT and CDR2 FYEKMQ (reference sequence). This CDR3 contains 18 residues. V was shortened by 3 bases and J by 0 bases, with 15 bases between the two germline ends. The repertoire was sequenced with immunoSEQ multiplex PCR; TCRdb's copy has only in-frame clones and lacks some. The sample holds some 71,000 clones, 92% seen once. The source of this sequence is a female donor with multiple sclerosis, enrolled in a pregnancy study. The chain joins TRBV13 to TRBJ2-6; D remains unclear. The sequencing used peripheral blood, collected after pregnancy. CDR3 region: CASSFGTTIYSGANVLTF. The CDR3 bases are TGTGCCAGCAGCTTTGGCACTACCATCTACTCTGGGGCCAACGTCCTGACTTTC.